This TCR beta chain was observed in a study of shared clonotypes between healthy human individuals. Study at large: Three men and two women, aged 18 to 49, were donors.

It was CD45RO-negative cells, positively selected for CCR7, that made up naive CD8 cells, with terminally differentiated effector memory CD45RA+ cells excluded. Unmatched junction bases numbered 8, after V lost 0 bases and J lost 0 bases. Germline V CDR1 and CDR2: SGDLS, YYNGEE. This CDR3 contains 17 residues. Replicate PCRs run on sorted subsets employed about 220 ng DNA, approximately 30,000 T cell genomes. The protocol was immunoSEQ multiplex PCR, while the TCRdb copy is restricted to in-frame clones and leaves out a portion. The table records 500,000 to 700,000 clones, 90% to 95% of them present only once.

This receptor was taken from a woman aged 30 to 39 in good health. Sequencing was carried out using naive CD8+ T cells sorted from blood. The chain is built from TRBV9 and TRBJ2-7, with TRBD2 matching 8 bases. Written as DNA, the CDR3 is TGTGCCAGCAGCGTAGCCCCCCCGGGACTAGTCTCCTACGAGCAGTACTTC. It encodes CASSVAPPGLVSYEQYF. Filled out from reference TRBV9 and TRBJ2-7, the complete variable domain reads DSGVTQTPKHLITATGQRVTLRCSPRSGDLSVYWYQQSLDQGLQFLIQYYNGEERAKGNILERFSAQQFPDLHSELNLSSLELGDSALYFCASSVAPPGLVSYEQYFGPGTRLTVT.